This is a list of T cell receptor beta chains from one sample in a study of shared clonotypes between healthy human individuals. Assay used: immunoSEQ multiplex PCR; TCRdb lists only in-frame clones, some missing. This table has 1.5 million to 1.9 million clones, roughly 98% appearing once. Material: naive CD4+ T cells sorted from blood. Receptor source: a man in his thirties or forties in good health. Each CDR3 is given with its conserved first and last residue. D genes are given only for firm matches. Clone size is not always given. Where it is, it says once, few, many or a class for expanded clones.

abundance,d_gene,j_gene,v_gene,len,CDR3nt,CDR3aa
-,TRBD2,TRBJ2-7,TRBV4-1,19,TGCGCCAGCAGCCAAGAGAAAGCAGGGAGCGGGATAGGCTCTGACGAGCAGTACTTC,CASSQEKAGSGIGSDEQYF
-,-,TRBJ2-1,TRBV6-6,13,TGTGCCAGCAGTTACTCCCGACACAATGAGCAGTTCTTC,CASSYSRHNEQFF
-,TRBD2,TRBJ2-2,TRBV5-1,20,TGCGCCAGCAGCCGCCTAACTAGCGGGAGGGCCGCGTTGAACACCGGGGAGCTGTTTTTT,CASSRLTSGRAALNTGELFF
-,-,TRBJ2-1,TRBV9,13,TGTGCCAGCAGCGTGGGGACCTCCAGTGAGCAGTTCTTC,CASSVGTSSEQFF
once,-,TRBJ1-4,TRBV6-5,13,TGTGCCAGCAGTCAAGTCTTAAATGAAAAACTGTTTTTT,CASSQVLNEKLFF
-,-,TRBJ1-2,TRBV6-6,12,TGTGCCAGCACCGGGTTCTTCTATGGCTACACCTTC,CASTGFFYGYTF
-,-,TRBJ1-5,TRBV4-3,14,TGCGCCAGCAGCGTATTTTCAATGGGGCAGCCCCAGCATTTT,CASSVFSMGQPQHF
-,TRBD1,TRBJ2-7,TRBV30,16,TGTGCCTGGAGTAGAGCAAGGACAGGGCCTTACTACGAGCAGTACTTC,CAWSRARTGPYYEQYF
-,-,TRBJ2-3,TRBV7-8,16,TGTGCCAGCAGCCCGACCGGCGGGCAGTTCACAGATACGCAGTATTTT,CASSPTGGQFTDTQYF
-,TRBD1,TRBJ1-1,TRBV5-6,15,TGTGCCAGCAGCTTCCGGGACAGGGGGCCCACTGAAGCTTTCTTT,CASSFRDRGPTEAFF
-,-,TRBJ2-2,TRBV27,15,TGTGCCAGCAGTAGTAAGGGGAGCATCGCCGGGGAGCTGTTTTTT,CASSSKGSIAGELFF
-,TRBD1,TRBJ2-1,TRBV28,15,TGTGCCAGCAGTTTTTGGGACAGGGGGACTAATGAGCAGTTCTTC,CASSFWDRGTNEQFF
-,-,TRBJ1-1,TRBV18,14,TGTGCCAGCTCACCAACGACCGGTAACACTGAAGCTTTCTTT,CASSPTTGNTEAFF
-,-,TRBJ2-5,TRBV5-1,14,TGCGCCAGCAGCGGCCGGGGTTCCCAAGAGACCCAGTACTTC,CASSGRGSQETQYF
-,-,TRBJ2-7,TRBV30,13,TGTGCCTGGACAGGCGGAAACTCCTACGAGCAGTACTTC,CAWTGGNSYEQYF
once,TRBD2,TRBJ2-3,TRBV5-4,16,TGTGCCAGCAGCAGAGTAGCGGGAGGTACGGGAGATACGCAGTATTTT,CASSRVAGGTGDTQYF
-,-,TRBJ2-1,TRBV7-3,12,TGTGCCAGCAGCTGGGCGGACAATGAGCAGTTCTTC,CASSWADNEQFF
once,-,TRBJ2-1,TRBV28,16,TGTGCCATTGCTCGGGTTCCCCGACAGGAAAACAATGAGCAGTTCTTC,CAIARVPRQENNEQFF
-,-,TRBJ2-1,TRBV2,14,TGTGCCAGCAGTCGCCTAGCAAGCTACAATGAGCAGTTCTTC,CASSRLASYNEQFF
-,TRBD2,TRBJ2-1,TRBV5-1,20,TGCGCCAGCGATAAGGGGGTGCCGGGACTAGAAAATTTGAACTACAATGAGCAGTTCTTC,CASDKGVPGLENLNYNEQFF
-,-,TRBJ2-7,TRBV5-1,13,TGCGCCAGCAGCTTGGACAGGTGGGACGAGCAGTACTTC,CASSLDRWDEQYF
-,-,TRBJ2-3,TRBV2,13,TGTGCCAGCAGTCTCTTGCCGACACATACGCAGTATTTT,CASSLLPTHTQYF
-,-,TRBJ2-3,TRBV7-9,13,TGTGCCAGCAACCTTCGGGGTACAGATACGCAGTATTTT,CASNLRGTDTQYF
-,TRBD1,TRBJ1-4,TRBV18,22,TGTGCCAGCTCACCCCTGGGACCTACCGGGACAGGGGGCAATCCAACTAATGAAAAACTGTTTTTT,CASSPLGPTGTGGNPTNEKLFF
-,-,TRBJ2-6,TRBV5-1,13,TGCGCCAGCAGCTTAAGGGGGGCCAACGTCCTGACTTTC,CASSLRGANVLTF
once,-,TRBJ2-2,TRBV19,14,TGTGCCAGTAGTATTCAGGGGGGCCGAGGGGAGCTGTTTTTT,CASSIQGGRGELFF
-,TRBD1,TRBJ1-1,TRBV6-5,14,TGTGCCAGCAGTTACTACGGGACAGGGCAAACAGCTTTCTTT,CASSYYGTGQTAFF
-,TRBD1,TRBJ2-5,TRBV6-1,16,TGTGCCAGCAGTGAAGTTACAGCGAGGGACAGCGGGACCCAGTACTTC,CASSEVTARDSGTQYF
-,-,TRBJ2-7,TRBV7-8,14,TGTGCCAGCAGCTATCCGGGGCCGGAATACGAGCAGTACTTC,CASSYPGPEYEQYF
-,-,TRBJ2-7,TRBV7-9,15,TGTGCCAGCAGCTCCACCGAAAGCGGGTGGAGAGAGCAGTACTTC,CASSSTESGWREQYF
-,TRBD1,TRBJ1-3,TRBV9,17,TGTGCCAGCAGCGTTTTCGACAGGGCCGTCTCTGGAAACACCATATATTTT,CASSVFDRAVSGNTIYF
-,TRBD1,TRBJ2-6,TRBV7-3,19,TGTGCCAGCAGCCTAGGATGGACAGGGGCCCTCTCTGGGGCCAACGTCCTGACTTTC,CASSLGWTGALSGANVLTF
-,-,TRBJ2-1,TRBV9,15,TGTGCCAGCAGCGTACTCGCTAGCGGGACAGGTGAGCAGTTCTTC,CASSVLASGTGEQFF
-,-,TRBJ2-2,TRBV19,12,TGTGCCAGTAGTGCCTTTGCCGGGGAGCTGTTTTTT,CASSAFAGELFF
-,-,TRBJ2-7,TRBV9,13,TGTGCCAGCAGCGTAGTTGGTAGCTACGAGCAGTACTTC,CASSVVGSYEQYF
-,-,TRBJ2-2,TRBV28,13,TGTGCCAGCAGTTCCGAAAACACCGGGGAGCTGTTTTTT,CASSSENTGELFF
-,-,TRBJ2-7,TRBV5-1,12,TGCGCCAGCAGCCAGAACTCCTACGAGCAGTACTTC,CASSQNSYEQYF
-,TRBD1,TRBJ1-1,TRBV6-5,15,TGTGCCAGCAGTTTTACCAGGGGGTTCGGCACTGAAGCTTTCTTT,CASSFTRGFGTEAFF
-,-,TRBJ2-1,TRBV29-1,14,TGCAGCGTTGAAGTTGGAGTGGAGGGAGGAGAGCAGTTCTTC,CSVEVGVEGGEQFF
-,-,TRBJ1-2,TRBV2,12,TGTGCCAGCAGTGAAGGAGACTATGGCTACACCTTC,CASSEGDYGYTF
-,TRBD1,TRBJ2-7,TRBV28,12,TGTGCCAGCAGACAGGGGTCCTACGAGCAGTACTTC,CASRQGSYEQYF
-,TRBD2,TRBJ2-3,TRBV10-3,18,TGTGCCATCAGCCCGGAGGCGGGAGGTCCAGAAAACACAGATACGCAGTATTTT,CAISPEAGGPENTDTQYF
-,-,TRBJ2-1,TRBV5-1,15,TGCGCCAGCAGCTTGAGGGATGGTTATTACAATGAGCAGTTCTTC,CASSLRDGYYNEQFF
-,-,TRBJ1-3,TRBV6-6,16,TGTGCCAGCAGTTTTATGGCGGGAGCCTCTGGAAACACCATATATTTT,CASSFMAGASGNTIYF
-,TRBD1,TRBJ2-7,TRBV28,15,TGTGCCAGCAGTATAACCGGGACAGGGATGATAGAGCAGTACTTC,CASSITGTGMIEQYF
-,-,TRBJ2-3,TRBV7-8,15,TGTGCCAGCAGACGGGGAGCGGTCCTCACAGATACGCAGTATTTT,CASRRGAVLTDTQYF
-,-,TRBJ2-5,TRBV28,15,TGTGCCAGCAGCTTCCTCCGGGGCTCCCAAGAGACCCAGTACTTC,CASSFLRGSQETQYF
-,-,TRBJ1-2,TRBV5-4,13,TGTGCCAGCAGCTTTCCAGGGATCTATGGCTACACCTTC,CASSFPGIYGYTF
once,-,TRBJ1-5,TRBV28,15,TGTGCCAGCAGTTTAATCGGGGACGGCAATCAGCCCCAGCATTTT,CASSLIGDGNQPQHF
-,-,TRBJ1-1,TRBV16,15,TGTGCCAGCAGCCGCCACGGACAGATGAACACTGAAGCTTTCTTT,CASSRHGQMNTEAFF